This T cell receptor (beta chain) was documented in a study of early T cells in non-severe SARS-CoV-2 infection. Study at large: Bulk RNA taken from unsorted whole blood was sequenced, leaving chains unpaired.

Individual cDNA molecules were tagged with unique molecular identifiers, the study reported. MiXCR was run by TCRdb on the 5' RACE reads, yielding one entry per CDR3 protein. In the table there are 35,000 to 40,000 distinct CDR3 sequences, about 5% of which are singletons. Per the germline V gene, CDR1 is SGHRS and CDR2 is YFSETQ. This CDR3 region has 11 residues. With 5 bases removed from V and 4 bases from J, the gap between germline ends came to 6 bases. This clonotype was detected many times. Input material: whole blood. This TCR derives from an adult who was a healthcare worker with PCR-confirmed SARS-CoV-2 infection or an uninfected control (not recorded which). The V and J genes are TRBV5-1 and TRBJ1-1; D call uncertain. The CDR3 region is CASSFGTEAFF. CDR3 in DNA: TGCGCCAGCAGTTTTGGCACTGAAGCTTTCTTT. The full variable domain, its missing parts supplied by reference TRBV5-1 and TRBJ1-1, is KAGVTQTPRYLIKTRGQQVTLSCSPISGHRSVSWYQQTPGQGLQFLFEYFSETQRNKGNFPGRFSGRQFSNSRSEMNVSTLELGDSALYLCASSFGTEAFFGQGTRLTVV.